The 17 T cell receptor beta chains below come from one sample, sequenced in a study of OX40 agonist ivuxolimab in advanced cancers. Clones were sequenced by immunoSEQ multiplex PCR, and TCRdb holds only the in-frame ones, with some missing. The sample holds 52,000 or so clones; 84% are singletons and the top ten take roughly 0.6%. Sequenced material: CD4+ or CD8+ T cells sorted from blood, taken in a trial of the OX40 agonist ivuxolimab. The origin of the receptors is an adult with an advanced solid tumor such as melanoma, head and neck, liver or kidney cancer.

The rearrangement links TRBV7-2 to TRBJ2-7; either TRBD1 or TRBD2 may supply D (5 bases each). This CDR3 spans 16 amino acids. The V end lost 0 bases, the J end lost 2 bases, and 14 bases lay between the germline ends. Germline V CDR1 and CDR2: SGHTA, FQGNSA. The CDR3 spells CASSLAGDARTYEQYF. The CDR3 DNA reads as TGTGCCAGCAGCTTAGCTGGGGACGCCCGAACCTACGAGCAGTACTTC.

This CDR3 reads CASSARRTGFQETQYF. CDR3 in DNA: TGTGCCAGTAGTGCTCGACGGACGGGTTTCCAAGAGACCCAGTACTTC. The chain employs TRBV19 and TRBJ2-5; D not certain. CDR1 LNHDA and CDR2 SQIVND come from the germline V gene (reference sequence). This CDR3 comprises 16 residues. V was trimmed by 5 bases and J by 1 base, leaving 17 bases between them.

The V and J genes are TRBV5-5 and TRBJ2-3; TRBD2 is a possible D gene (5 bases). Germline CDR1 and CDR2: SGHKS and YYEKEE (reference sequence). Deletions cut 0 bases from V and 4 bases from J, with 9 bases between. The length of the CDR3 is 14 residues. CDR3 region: CASSLGLAPDTQYF. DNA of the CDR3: TGTGCCAGCAGCTTGGGGCTAGCCCCAGATACGCAGTATTTT.

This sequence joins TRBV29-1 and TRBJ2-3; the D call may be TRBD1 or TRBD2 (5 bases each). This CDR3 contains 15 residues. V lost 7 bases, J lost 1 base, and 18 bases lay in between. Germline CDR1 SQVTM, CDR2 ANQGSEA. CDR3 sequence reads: CSAPGPSYGTDTQYF. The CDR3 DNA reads TGCAGCGCCCCGGGGCCCTCCTATGGCACAGATACGCAGTATTTT.

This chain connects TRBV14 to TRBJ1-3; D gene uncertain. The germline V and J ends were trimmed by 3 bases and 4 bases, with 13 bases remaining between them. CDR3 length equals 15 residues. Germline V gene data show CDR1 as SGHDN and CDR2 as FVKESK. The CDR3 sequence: CASSQARGLGNTIYF. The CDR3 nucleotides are TGTGCCAGCAGCCAGGCTCGAGGTCTCGGAAACACCATATATTTT.

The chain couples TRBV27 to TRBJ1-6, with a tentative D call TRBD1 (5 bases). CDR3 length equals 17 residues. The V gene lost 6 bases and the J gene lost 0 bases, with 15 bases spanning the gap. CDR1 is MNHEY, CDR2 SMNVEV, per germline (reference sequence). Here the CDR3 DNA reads TGTGCCAGCAGCCCTGGGCCAGGGAGCTCCTATAATTCACCCCTCCACTTT. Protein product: CASSPGPGSSYNSPLHF.

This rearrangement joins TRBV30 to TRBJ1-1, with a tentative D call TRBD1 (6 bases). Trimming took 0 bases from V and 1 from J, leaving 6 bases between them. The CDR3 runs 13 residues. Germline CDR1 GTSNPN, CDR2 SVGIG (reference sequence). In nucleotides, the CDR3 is TGTGCCTGGAGTGTACAGGGGAACACTGAAGCTTTCTTT. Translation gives CAWSVQGNTEAFF.

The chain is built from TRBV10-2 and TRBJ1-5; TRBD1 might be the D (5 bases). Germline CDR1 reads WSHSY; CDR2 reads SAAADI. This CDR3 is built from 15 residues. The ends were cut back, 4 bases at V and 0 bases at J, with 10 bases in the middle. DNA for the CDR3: TGCGCCAGCAGTGCCGAGGGGTATAGCAATCAGCCCCAGCATTTT. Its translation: CASSAEGYSNQPQHF.

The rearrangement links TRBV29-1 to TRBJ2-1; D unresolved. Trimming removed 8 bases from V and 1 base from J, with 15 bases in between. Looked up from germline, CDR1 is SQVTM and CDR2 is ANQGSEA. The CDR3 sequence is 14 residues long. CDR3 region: CSSHRAQSYNEQFF. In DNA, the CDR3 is TGCAGCTCTCACCGGGCCCAATCCTACAATGAGCAGTTCTTC.

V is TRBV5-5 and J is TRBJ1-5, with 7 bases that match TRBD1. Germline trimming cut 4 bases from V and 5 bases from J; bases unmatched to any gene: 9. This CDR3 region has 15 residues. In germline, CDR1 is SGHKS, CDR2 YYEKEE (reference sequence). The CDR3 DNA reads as TGTGCCAGCAGCGACAGGGTGATTGGCGATCAGCCCCAGCATTTT. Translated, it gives CASSDRVIGDQPQHF.

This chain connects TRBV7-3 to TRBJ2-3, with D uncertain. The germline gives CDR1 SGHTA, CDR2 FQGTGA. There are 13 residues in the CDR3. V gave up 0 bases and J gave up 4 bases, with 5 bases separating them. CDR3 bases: TGTGCCAGCAGCTTAACAGGCGCAGATACGCAGTATTTT. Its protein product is CASSLTGADTQYF.

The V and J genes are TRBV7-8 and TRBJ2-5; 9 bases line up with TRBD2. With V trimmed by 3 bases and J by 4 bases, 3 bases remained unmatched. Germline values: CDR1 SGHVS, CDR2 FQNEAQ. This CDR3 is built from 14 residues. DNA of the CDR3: TGTGCCAGCAGCTTTAATAGCGGGGGAGAGACCCAGTACTTC. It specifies CASSFNSGGETQYF.

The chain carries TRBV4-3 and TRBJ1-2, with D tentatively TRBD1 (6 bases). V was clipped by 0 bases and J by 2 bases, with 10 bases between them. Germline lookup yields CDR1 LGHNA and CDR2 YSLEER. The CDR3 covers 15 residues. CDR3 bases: TGCGCCAGCAGCCAAGATGGGGGGCTGAACTATGGCTACACCTTC. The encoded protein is CASSQDGGLNYGYTF.

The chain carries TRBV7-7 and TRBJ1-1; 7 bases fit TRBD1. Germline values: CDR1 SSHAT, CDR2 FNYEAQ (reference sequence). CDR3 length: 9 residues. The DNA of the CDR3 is TGTGCTAGGGGACAGATAGCTTTCTTT. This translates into CARGQIAFF. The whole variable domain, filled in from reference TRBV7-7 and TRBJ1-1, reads GAGVSQSPRYKVTKRGQDVTLRCDPISSHATLYWYQQALGQGPEFLTYFNYEAQPDKSGLPSDRFSAERPEGSISTLTIQRTEQRDSAMYRCARGQIAFFGQGTRLTVV.

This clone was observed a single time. CDR3 coding DNA: TGTGCCAGTTCTGACAGGGGCCGTTATAATTCACCCCTCCACTTT. It translates to CASSDRGRYNSPLHF. This chain uses TRBV28 with TRBJ1-6, with 8 bases matching TRBD1. V shed 9 bases and J 4 bases; nucleotides not matched to a gene: 8. The CDR3 has 15 amino acids. The germline V gene encodes CDR1 MDHEN and CDR2 SYDVKM.

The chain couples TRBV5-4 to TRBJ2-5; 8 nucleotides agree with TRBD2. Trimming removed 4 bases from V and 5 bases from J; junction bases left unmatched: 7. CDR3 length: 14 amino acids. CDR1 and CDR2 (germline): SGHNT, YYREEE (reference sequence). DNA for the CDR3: TGTGCCAGCAGCCCAAAGGGCGGGGGGGAGACCCAGTACTTC. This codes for CASSPKGGGETQYF.

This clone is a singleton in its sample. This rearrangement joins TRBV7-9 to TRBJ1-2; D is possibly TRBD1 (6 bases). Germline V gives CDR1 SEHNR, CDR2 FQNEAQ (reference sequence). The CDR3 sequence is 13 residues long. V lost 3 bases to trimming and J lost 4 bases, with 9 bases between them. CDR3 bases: TGTGCCAGCAGCTTTACAGGGAGCTATGGCTACACCTTC. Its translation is CASSFTGSYGYTF.